One and the same sample provided the 14 T cell receptor beta chains below, sequenced in a study of blood T cell repertoires in COVID-19. The table came from immunoSEQ multiplex PCR; TCRdb's copy has only in-frame clones and leaves some out. The sample shows 100,000 to 150,000 clones, approximately 89% of them seen only once. The sequencing sample was made of peripheral blood. These receptors were taken from a man between 45 and 60 years old with acute or convalescent COVID-19.

The V gene is TRBV27, the J gene TRBJ2-7; 10 bases align to TRBD2. Germline values: CDR1 MNHEY, CDR2 SMNVEV (reference sequence). The CDR3 contains 15 residues. V was clipped by 6 bases and J by 5 bases; unmatched bases: 10. The CDR3 region is CASSLTGTSANEQYF. The CDR3 DNA reads as TGTGCCAGCAGCCTTACGGGGACTAGCGCCAACGAGCAGTACTTC.

This clone was detected only a few times. The chain joins TRBV6-4 to TRBJ2-2; 7 positions agree with TRBD2. CDR1 is MRHNA, CDR2 SNTAGT, per germline. The V segment lost 5 bases and the J segment 3 bases; nucleotides outside the gene matches: 0. The CDR3 sequence is 13 residues long. For the CDR3, the DNA is TGTGCCAGCAGTAGCGGGGACACCGGGGAGCTGTTTTTT. It translates to CASSSGDTGELFF.

In this sample, this clone turned up a few times. V usage is TRBV6-5 and J usage is TRBJ2-1; 7 nucleotides match TRBD1. V was clipped by 8 bases and J by 4 bases; unmatched bases: 5. Per germline, CDR1 MNHEY and CDR2 SVGAGI. The CDR3 runs to 13 residues. The CDR3 region is CASRLTGYNEQFF. For the CDR3, the DNA is TGTGCCAGCCGATTGACAGGGTACAATGAGCAGTTCTTC.

V usage is TRBV3-1 (or the pseudogene TRBV3-2) and J usage is TRBJ2-1, with D tentatively TRBD2 (6 bases). Trimming removed 4 bases at V and 1 base at J, with 14 bases between. From germline, CDR1 is LGHDT and CDR2 YNNKEL (reference sequence). The CDR3 covers 16 residues. This chain's CDR3 is CASSRFAGSSYNEQFF. CDR3 nucleotides: TGTGCCAGCAGCCGATTCGCGGGGTCTTCCTACAATGAGCAGTTCTTC.

The chain carries TRBV27 and TRBJ2-1, with 8 bases fitting TRBD2. The V gene end was trimmed by 6 bases and the J gene end by 4 bases; junction bases not matched to a gene: 8. The CDR3 has 15 residues. Germline V gene sequence: CDR1 MNHEY, CDR2 SMNVEV (reference sequence). The CDR3, as DNA: TGTGCCAGCAGCTTAAGCGGGGGCACGTACAATGAGCAGTTCTTC. Its protein product is CASSLSGGTYNEQFF.

The chain recombines TRBV5-6 with TRBJ2-5; 7 bases are a match to TRBD2. Germline CDR1 is SGHDT and CDR2 is YYEEEE. J was trimmed by 5 bases and V by 0 bases; bases with no gene match: 7. The CDR3 totals 15 residues. In DNA, the CDR3 is TGTGCCAGCAGCTTGGGCAGCGGGAAAGGGGAGACCCAGTACTTC. As protein: CASSLGSGKGETQYF.

The chain links TRBV28 to TRBJ2-7; TRBD1 aligns across 10 bases. Trimming cost V 3 bases and J 7 bases; bases outside gene matches: 9. The CDR3 is 15 residues long. CDR1 is MDHEN and CDR2 is SYDVKM in the germline V gene. CDR3 sequence (DNA): TGTGCCAGCAGTTTCCCTCGGACAGGGGGTGCTGAGCAGTACTTC. This sequence encodes CASSFPRTGGAEQYF.

The V gene is TRBV28, the J gene TRBJ1-1; no reliable D call. Looked up from germline, CDR1 is MDHEN and CDR2 is SYDVKM. This CDR3 region has 12 residues. The germline V and J ends were trimmed by 8 bases and 5 bases, with 12 bases remaining between them. The CDR3 DNA is TGTGCCAGCCACCGACTTGGGACTGAAGCTTTCTTT. It yields the protein CASHRLGTEAFF. The entire variable domain, with the rest obtained from reference TRBV28 and TRBJ1-1, is as follows: DVKVTQSSRYLVKRTGEKVFLECVQDMDHENMFWYRQDPGLGLRLIYFSYDVKMKEKGDIPEGYSVSREKKERFSLILESASTNQTSMYLCASHRLGTEAFFGQGTRLTVV.

The chain recombines TRBV9 with TRBJ1-3; 7 bases agree with TRBD1. The CDR3 has 15 residues. The germline CDR1 and CDR2 sequences are SGDLS and YYNGEE. V shed 6 bases and J 4 bases; nucleotides not matched to a gene: 10. The CDR3 DNA sequence: TGTGCCAGCACCGCGCTTACAGGGGCCGGAAACACCATATATTTT. Translation: CASTALTGAGNTIYF.

The genes are TRBV23-1 and TRBJ2-3, with TRBD1 as a possible D gene (5 bases). TRBV23-1 is sorted into the ORF group, with uncertain function. The V gene lost 5 bases and the J gene lost 4 bases, with 10 bases spanning the gap. The CDR3 is made up of 13 amino acids. Here the CDR3 reads CASSGQGPDTQYF. In nucleotides, the CDR3 is TGCGCCAGCAGTGGGCAGGGCCCAGATACGCAGTATTTT.

The chain joins TRBV3-1 (or the pseudogene TRBV3-2) to TRBJ2-2, with 9 bases matching TRBD1. Germline loops: CDR1 LGHDT, CDR2 YNNKEL (reference sequence). This CDR3 has 14 amino acids. V shed 8 bases and J 7 bases; nucleotides not matched to a gene: 8. CDR3 loop: CASVQGAAVGELFF. CDR3 bases: TGTGCCAGCGTACAGGGGGCGGCGGTCGGGGAGCTGTTTTTT.

V is TRBV28 and J is TRBJ1-6; 7 bases are shared with TRBD1. The length of the CDR3 is 13 residues. In germline, CDR1 is MDHEN, CDR2 SYDVKM. V lost 8 bases, J lost 10 bases, and 8 bases stayed unmatched. Here the CDR3 reads CASGYRGRSPLHF. The CDR3 DNA reads as TGTGCCAGCGGATACAGGGGAAGATCACCCCTCCACTTT.

This clone has only one observation. The chain joins TRBV9 to TRBJ2-2; 7 nucleotides align to TRBD2. V gave up 5 bases and J gave up 0 bases; unmatched junction bases: 7. Germline CDR1 and CDR2: SGDLS and YYNGEE. This CDR3 contains 16 residues. The CDR3 loop is CASRLGAGTNTGELFF. In nucleotides, the CDR3 is TGTGCCAGCAGACTTGGAGCGGGAACGAACACCGGGGAGCTGTTTTTT.

The chain recombines TRBV15 with TRBJ1-2, with D possibly TRBD1 on 6 matching bases. The CDR3 spans 17 residues. CDR1 is LNHNV, CDR2 YYDKDF, per germline (reference sequence). V gave up 0 bases and J gave up 4 bases, with 18 bases separating them. CDR3 nucleotide sequence: TGTGCCACCAGCAGAGAGTTCCTCCTCACAGGGCCCTATGGCTACACCTTC. Residues: CATSREFLLTGPYGYTF.